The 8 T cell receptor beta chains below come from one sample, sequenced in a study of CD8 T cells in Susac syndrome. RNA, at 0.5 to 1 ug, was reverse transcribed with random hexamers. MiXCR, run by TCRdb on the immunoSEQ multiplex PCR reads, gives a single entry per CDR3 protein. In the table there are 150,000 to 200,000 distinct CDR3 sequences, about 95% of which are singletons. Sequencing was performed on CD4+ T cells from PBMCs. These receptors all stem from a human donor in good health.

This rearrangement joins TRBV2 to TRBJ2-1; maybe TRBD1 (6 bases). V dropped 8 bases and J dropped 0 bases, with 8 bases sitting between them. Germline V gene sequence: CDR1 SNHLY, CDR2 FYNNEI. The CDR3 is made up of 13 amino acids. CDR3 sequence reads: CASQGSSYNEQFF. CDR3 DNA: TGTGCCAGCCAGGGGAGCTCCTACAATGAGCAGTTCTTC.

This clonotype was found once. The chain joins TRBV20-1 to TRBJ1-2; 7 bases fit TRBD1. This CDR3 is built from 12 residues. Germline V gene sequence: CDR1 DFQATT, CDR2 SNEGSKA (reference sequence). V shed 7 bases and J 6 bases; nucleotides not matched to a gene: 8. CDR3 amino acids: CSGPIRGDGYTF. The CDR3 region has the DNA TGCAGTGGGCCAATCAGGGGGGATGGCTACACCTTC.

In nucleotides, the CDR3 is TGTGCCTGGAGTGCGAACCAAAGAGCGGGTCAGCCCCAGCATTTT. It translates to CAWSANQRAGQPQHF. The rearrangement joins TRBV30 to TRBJ1-5; D not certain. The V end was cut by 1 base, the J end by 6 bases, with 16 bases between. CDR1 is GTSNPN and CDR2 is SVGIG in the germline V gene (reference sequence). This CDR3 contains 15 residues.

The CDR3 region is CSVTQSGATIYF. CDR3 sequence (DNA): TGCAGCGTTACACAGTCCGGGGCCACCATATATTTT. The chain uses TRBV29-1 and TRBJ1-3; the D gene is possibly TRBD1 (5 bases). V was clipped by 5 bases and J by 9 bases, with 14 bases between them. The CDR3 has 12 amino acids. The germline CDR1 and CDR2 sequences are SQVTM and ANQGSEA.

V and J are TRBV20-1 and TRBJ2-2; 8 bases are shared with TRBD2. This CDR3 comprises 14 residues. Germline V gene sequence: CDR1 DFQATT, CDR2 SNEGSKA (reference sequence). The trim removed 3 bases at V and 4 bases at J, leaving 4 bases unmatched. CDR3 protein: CSARRAGVTGELFF. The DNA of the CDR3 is TGCAGTGCTAGGCGAGCGGGAGTCACCGGGGAGCTGTTTTTT.

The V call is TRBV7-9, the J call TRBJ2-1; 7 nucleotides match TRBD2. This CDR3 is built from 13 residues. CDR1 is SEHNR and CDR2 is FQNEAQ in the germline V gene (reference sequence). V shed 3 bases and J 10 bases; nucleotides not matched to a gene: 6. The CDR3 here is CASSLGLAVEQFF. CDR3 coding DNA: TGTGCCAGCAGCTTGGGGCTAGCGGTCGAGCAGTTCTTC.

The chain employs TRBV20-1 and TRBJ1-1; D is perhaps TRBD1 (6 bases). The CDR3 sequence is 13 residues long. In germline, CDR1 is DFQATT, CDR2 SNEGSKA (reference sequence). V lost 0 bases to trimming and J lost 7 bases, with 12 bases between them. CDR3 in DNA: TGCAGTGCTAGAGAACAGGGCCCACATGAAGCTTTCTTT. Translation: CSAREQGPHEAFF.

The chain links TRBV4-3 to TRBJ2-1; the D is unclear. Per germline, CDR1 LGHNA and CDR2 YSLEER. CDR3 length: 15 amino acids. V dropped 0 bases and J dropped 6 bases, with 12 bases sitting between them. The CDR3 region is CASSQDLSVGNEQFF. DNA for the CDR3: TGCGCCAGCAGCCAAGATCTCTCTGTGGGCAATGAGCAGTTCTTC.